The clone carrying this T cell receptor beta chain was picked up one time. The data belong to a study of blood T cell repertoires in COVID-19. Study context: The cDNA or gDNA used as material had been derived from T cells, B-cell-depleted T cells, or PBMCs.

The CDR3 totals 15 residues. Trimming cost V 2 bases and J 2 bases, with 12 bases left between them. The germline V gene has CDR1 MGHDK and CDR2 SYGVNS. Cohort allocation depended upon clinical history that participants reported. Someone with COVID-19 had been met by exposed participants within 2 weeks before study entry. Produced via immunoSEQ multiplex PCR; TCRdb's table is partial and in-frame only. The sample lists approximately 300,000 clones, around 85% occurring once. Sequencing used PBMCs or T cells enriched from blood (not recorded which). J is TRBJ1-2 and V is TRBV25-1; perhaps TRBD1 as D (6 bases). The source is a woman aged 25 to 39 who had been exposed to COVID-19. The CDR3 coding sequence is TGTGCCAGCAGTGAAGGATACAGGGAAAACTATGGCTACACCTTC. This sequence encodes CASSEGYRENYGYTF.